The 30 T cell receptor beta chains reported below all come from one sample, sequenced in a study of cytomegalovirus exposure and HLA in healthy donors. Both 60 Vbeta primers and 13 Jbeta primers went into the PCR. The assay was immunoSEQ multiplex PCR, and TCRdb's table has in-frame clones only and misses some. This sample yields about 180,000 clones, of which approximately 80% are seen a single time; roughly 5% belongs to the top ten. The source material was PBMCs. These receptors all come from a woman under 30 in good health and CMV-seropositive.

The chain employs TRBV6-5 and TRBJ1-2; TRBD1 agrees at 10 bases. The V segment lost 6 bases and the J segment 7 bases; nucleotides outside the gene matches: 8. This CDR3 comprises 14 residues. CDR1 is MNHEY, CDR2 SVGAGI, per germline. The CDR3 nucleotides are TGTGCCAGCAGCCCAGGCGACAGGGGGCTTGGCTACACCTTC. It translates to CASSPGDRGLGYTF.

Worth noting for this clone: Sequence at one end of the junction differs from germline and may be a read error. The chain recombines TRBV7-7 with TRBJ2-5, with 10 bases identical to TRBD2. The CDR3 extends over 15 amino acids. CDR1 and CDR2 (germline): SSHAT, FNYEAQ (reference sequence). Written as DNA, the CDR3 is TGTGCTAGCAGCCCCCAGCGGGGGGGCCGCGAGACCCAGTACTTC. It is translated as CASSPQRGGRETQYF.

The chain is built from TRBV2 and TRBJ2-5; 9 nucleotides agree with TRBD1. The CDR3 consists of 17 residues. The germline CDR1 and CDR2 sequences are SNHLY and FYNNEI. Trimming took 0 bases from V and 3 from J; bases not matched to a gene: 8. The CDR3, as DNA: TGTGCCAGCAGTGAAGCGAGGGACAGGGTTGGGGAAGAGACCCAGTACTTC. It translates to CASSEARDRVGEETQYF.

V is TRBV7-6 and J is TRBJ2-5; TRBD2 matches at 11 bases. CDR1 and CDR2 (germline): SGHVS, FNYEAQ. The CDR3 length is 15 residues. Trimming took 4 bases from V and 5 from J; bases not matched to a gene: 6. The CDR3 protein is CASSSIAGGPETQYF. The CDR3 DNA reads TGTGCCAGCAGCTCGATAGCGGGGGGGCCGGAGACCCAGTACTTC.

The chain employs TRBV5-5 and TRBJ1-2; D call uncertain. Germline assignment: CDR1 SGHKS and CDR2 YYEKEE (reference sequence). V was trimmed by 0 bases and J by 8 bases, leaving 8 bases between them. The CDR3 runs 12 residues. The CDR3: CASSLEAGGYTF. The CDR3 DNA follows: TGTGCCAGCAGCTTGGAGGCGGGGGGCTACACCTTC.

The V call is TRBV2, the J call TRBJ2-7; D possibly corresponds to TRBD1 (5 bases). The CDR3 contains 15 residues. Germline CDR1 reads SNHLY; CDR2 reads FYNNEI. The germline V and J ends were trimmed by 7 bases and 2 bases, with 18 bases remaining between them. The CDR3 DNA follows: TGTGCCAGCAATTGGAAGACAGTAGGCGCCTACGAGCAGTACTTC. Residues: CASNWKTVGAYEQYF.

This chain uses TRBV6-6 with TRBJ1-5; 7 nucleotides line up with TRBD1. CDR3 length equals 15 residues. Germline CDR1 reads MNHNY; CDR2 reads SVGAGI (reference sequence). The junction had 7 bases not matched to a gene; V was cut back by 6 bases and J by 2 bases. This CDR3 is CASSLQGTGNQPQHF. CDR3 sequence (DNA): TGTGCCAGCAGCCTACAGGGGACGGGCAATCAGCCCCAGCATTTT.

A few counts support this clone. The chain combines TRBV30 with TRBJ1-1; D uncertain. Germline-derived CDR1 and CDR2 are GTSNPN and SVGIG (reference sequence). This CDR3 has 12 residues. The V and J ends lost 2 bases and 1 base respectively, with 5 bases between them. The CDR3 region is CAWSSSNTEAFF. In DNA form, the CDR3 reads TGTGCCTGGAGTAGCTCGAACACTGAAGCTTTCTTT.

This chain links TRBV28 with TRBJ1-6; D uncertain. The germline V gene has CDR1 MDHEN and CDR2 SYDVKM. V dropped 6 bases and J dropped 6 bases, with 18 bases sitting between them. There are 16 residues in the CDR3. The CDR3 region is CASRSGGVGFNSPLHF. In nucleotides, the CDR3 is TGTGCCAGCAGATCAGGCGGGGTGGGGTTTAATTCACCCCTCCACTTT.

The J gene is TRBJ1-1, the V gene TRBV5-1; D remains unclear. The CDR3 covers 14 residues. Deletions cut 4 bases from V and 2 bases from J, with 12 bases between. The germline CDR1 and CDR2 sequences are SGHRS and YFSETQ. The CDR3, as DNA: TGCGCCAGCAGCCTGAATAGCCGCAACACTGAAGCTTTCTTT. It yields the protein CASSLNSRNTEAFF.

This clone was found once. This rearrangement joins TRBV4-1 to TRBJ2-1; 7 bases align to TRBD1. Germline-derived CDR1 and CDR2 are MGHRA and YSYEKL. The CDR3 contains 17 residues. With V trimmed by 2 bases and J by 4 bases, 11 bases remained unmatched. The CDR3, as DNA: TGCGCCAGCAGCCAAACCACAGGGGTTTTTGGATACAATGAGCAGTTCTTC. Translating gives CASSQTTGVFGYNEQFF.

The count of this clone is one. One junction end disagrees with the germline gene, perhaps due to a read error. The rearrangement uses TRBV4-2 and TRBJ2-7; 12 bases match TRBD2. The CDR3 has 15 residues. Germline V CDR1 and CDR2: LGHNA, YNFKEQ. CDR3 sequence reads: CANSLLAGGPYEQYF. CDR3 DNA sequence: TGTGCCAACAGCCTACTAGCGGGGGGACCGTACGAGCAGTACTTC.

The chain has TRBV2 and TRBJ1-1; 9 nucleotides match TRBD1. The V gene's germline CDR1 is SNHLY and CDR2 FYNNEI. Trimming cost V 2 bases and J 3 bases; bases outside gene matches: 4. The CDR3 spans 15 residues. The CDR3 is CASSEPQGAYTEAFF. In DNA form, the CDR3 reads TGTGCCAGCAGTGAACCACAGGGGGCGTACACTGAAGCTTTCTTT.

This clone appeared once. At one end the junction does not follow the germline gene, possibly because of a read error. V is TRBV10-1 and J is TRBJ1-1; D ambiguous. CDR3 length: 12 residues. Germline CDR1 is WNHNN and CDR2 is SYGVQD (reference sequence). CDR3 DNA: TGCGCCAGCGGTGACGCAGACACTGAAGCTTTCTTT. It encodes CASGDADTEAFF.

The chain employs TRBV6-4 and TRBJ2-3; tentative D call: TRBD1 (6 bases). V was shortened by 3 bases and J by 0 bases, with 13 bases between the two germline ends. The CDR3 is 16 residues long. Germline V gene lookup returns CDR1 MRHNA and CDR2 SNTAGT. The CDR3 DNA reads TGTGCCAGCAGTGAAGAAGAGGACAGCAGCACAGATACGCAGTATTTT. This gives the protein CASSEEEDSSTDTQYF.

The chain combines TRBV4-2 with TRBJ1-1, with a tentative D call TRBD1 (6 bases). This CDR3 region has 18 residues. V dropped 0 bases and J dropped 3 bases, with 20 bases sitting between them. Germline V gene lookup returns CDR1 LGHNA and CDR2 YNFKEQ. This CDR3 is CASSQERGLGELDTEAFF. In nucleotides, the CDR3 is TGTGCCAGCAGCCAAGAGCGGGGGCTCGGAGAGTTGGACACTGAAGCTTTCTTT.

The chain carries TRBV5-1 and TRBJ2-3, with unresolved D. Germline CDR1 SGHRS, CDR2 YFSETQ. The CDR3 contains 14 residues. V was clipped by 3 bases and J by 0 bases, with 8 bases between them. The CDR3 sequence is CASSSMSSTDTQYF. The DNA of the CDR3 is TGCGCCAGCAGCTCTATGTCTAGCACAGATACGCAGTATTTT.

This clone has only a few counts. The J gene is TRBJ2-3, the V gene TRBV28; TRBD2 matches at 7 bases. Germline V gives CDR1 MDHEN, CDR2 SYDVKM. The V and J ends lost 11 bases and 2 bases, in that order; junction bases with no gene match: 10. CDR3 size: 14 residues. This chain's CDR3 is CAGSAGRFTDTQYF. CDR3 DNA sequence: TGTGCCGGTTCAGCGGGGAGATTCACAGATACGCAGTATTTT.

The chain uses TRBV5-8 and TRBJ1-4; 9 positions match TRBD1. CDR1 is SGHTS, CDR2 YDEGEE, per germline. Trimming cost V 4 bases and J 8 bases; bases outside gene matches: 6. The CDR3 is 14 residues long. This CDR3 reads CASSPGQGWEKLFF. DNA of the CDR3: TGTGCCAGCAGCCCGGGACAGGGTTGGGAAAAACTGTTTTTT.

This chain connects TRBV6-5 to TRBJ2-7; D is possibly TRBD1 (5 bases). Trimming removed 7 bases from V and 7 bases from J, with 17 bases in between. Looked up from germline, CDR1 is MNHEY and CDR2 is SVGAGI. This CDR3 contains 13 residues. As DNA, the CDR3 is TGTGCCAGCAAAACCGACAGTACGGATGAGCAGTACTTC. It yields the protein CASKTDSTDEQYF.

This rearrangement joins TRBV9 to TRBJ1-2; D remains ambiguous. The CDR3 spans 15 residues. CDR1 and CDR2 from the germline V gene are SGDLS and YYNGEE. The V end lost 2 bases, the J end lost 2 bases, and 13 bases lay between the germline ends. Written as DNA, the CDR3 is TGTGCCAGCAGCGTTCTTCCGGGGAGGAACTATGGCTACACCTTC. Amino acids: CASSVLPGRNYGYTF. The full variable domain, completed using reference TRBV9 and TRBJ1-2, is DSGVTQTPKHLITATGQRVTLRCSPRSGDLSVYWYQQSLDQGLQFLIQYYNGEERAKGNILERFSAQQFPDLHSELNLSSLELGDSALYFCASSVLPGRNYGYTFGSGTRLTVV.

This chain uses TRBV5-1 with TRBJ2-7; 9 bases line up with TRBD2. This CDR3 contains 17 residues. The germline CDR1 and CDR2 sequences are SGHRS and YFSETQ. The V and J ends lost 1 base and 2 bases, in that order; junction bases with no gene match: 10. The CDR3 spells CASSLWSSGEATYEQYF. CDR3 coding DNA: TGCGCCAGCAGCTTGTGGTCTAGCGGGGAAGCTACCTACGAGCAGTACTTC.

The V call is TRBV15, the J call TRBJ1-2; the D is unclear. Trimming stripped 5 bases from V and 2 bases from J, with 9 bases between. The CDR3 sequence is 13 residues long. Germline assignment: CDR1 LNHNV and CDR2 YYDKDF (reference sequence). The CDR3 coding sequence is TGTGCCACCAGCCGGTTCACGAACTATGGCTACACCTTC. Encoded protein: CATSRFTNYGYTF.

The chain couples TRBV5-6 to TRBJ2-3; 13 bases align to TRBD2. The CDR3 is 15 residues long. Germline V lookup: CDR1 SGHDT, CDR2 YYEEEE. The V and J ends lost 7 bases and 6 bases, in that order; junction bases with no gene match: 8. The CDR3 region has the DNA TGTGCCAGCTCCTCGGGACTAGCGGGGTGGGATACGCAGTATTTT. It is translated as CASSSGLAGWDTQYF.

The J gene is TRBJ2-7, the V gene TRBV10-3; 10 bases fit TRBD1. This CDR3 comprises 13 residues. CDR1 is ENHRY, CDR2 SYGVKD, per germline. Trimming at V came to 7 bases and at J to 7 bases, leaving 7 bases not matched to a gene. The CDR3 loop is CAITRDRGEEQYF. In DNA, the CDR3 is TGTGCCATCACGCGGGACAGGGGTGAAGAGCAGTACTTC.

The chain has TRBV5-4 and TRBJ1-1; no firm D call. CDR1 SGHNT and CDR2 YYREEE come from the germline V gene (reference sequence). V dropped 4 bases and J dropped 2 bases, with 6 bases sitting between them. The CDR3 is 12 amino acids. The CDR3 loop reads CASSTANTEAFF. The CDR3 bases are TGTGCCAGCAGCACAGCAAACACTGAAGCTTTCTTT.

This clone has just one count. The chain couples TRBV9 to TRBJ2-2, with 13 bases matching TRBD2. Germline-derived CDR1 and CDR2 are SGDLS and YYNGEE. CDR3 size: 15 residues. Trimming at V came to 4 bases and at J to 6 bases, leaving 3 bases not matched to a gene. CDR3 coding DNA: TGTGCCAGCAGCCGCACTAGCGGGGGGGCCGGGGAGCTGTTTTTT. As protein: CASSRTSGGAGELFF. The variable domain in full, with the rest retrieved from reference TRBV9 and TRBJ2-2, is DSGVTQTPKHLITATGQRVTLRCSPRSGDLSVYWYQQSLDQGLQFLIQYYNGEERAKGNILERFSAQQFPDLHSELNLSSLELGDSALYFCASSRTSGGAGELFFGEGSRLTVL.

This rearrangement joins TRBV18 to TRBJ2-1; the D gene is possibly TRBD1 (6 bases). The V end lost 2 bases, the J end lost 7 bases, and 18 bases lay between the germline ends. This CDR3 is 16 amino acids long. CDR1 and CDR2 from the germline V gene are KGHSH and LQKENI. CDR3 amino acids: CASSPGARQARNEQFF. The CDR3 nucleotides read TGTGCCAGCTCACCAGGGGCCAGACAGGCTAGGAATGAGCAGTTCTTC.

This clone was counted only a few times. A far larger clone is one base from this, pointing to a likely read error. Here the CDR3 omits its conserved ending phenylalanine or tryptophan, so a read error is the likely source. This chain connects TRBV2 to TRBJ2-2, with D possibly being TRBD2 (6 bases). V lost 6 bases and J 3 bases, leaving 11 bases between the germline ends. Germline V lookup: CDR1 SNHLY, CDR2 FYNNEI. The CDR3 spans 14 residues. The CDR3 reads CASSTSLYTGELFV. The CDR3 DNA reads as TGTGCCAGCAGCACTAGCCTATACACCGGGGAGCTGTTTGTT.

This chain joins TRBV2 and TRBJ2-7, with TRBD2 matching over 8 bases. The CDR3 spans 15 residues. Unmatched junction bases numbered 11, after V lost 8 bases and J lost 2 bases. CDR1 SNHLY and CDR2 FYNNEI come from the germline V gene. As DNA, the CDR3 is TGTGCCAGCCACCTCCGGACTAGCCTAACCTACGAGCAGTACTTC. Its protein product is CASHLRTSLTYEQYF.